This TCR beta chain was observed in a study of blood T cells in healthy people across ages. Through a sample-barcoded 5' primer and a J-beta primer mix, a second PCR was run for roughly 6 to 12 cycles. There were at least 3 million CDR3-containing paired-end reads obtained from each sample. Via MiXCR, TCRdb re-called the 5' RACE reads, giving one row per CDR3 protein. Of 1,500,000 or so distinct CDR3 sequences in the sample, 35% to 45% were seen once. They isolated at least 7 million PBMCs from each sample. Details on this clonotype: Its target is unknown.

Trimming took 2 bases from V and 0 from J, leaving 8 bases between them. The CDR3 loop spans 15 amino acids. Germline V lookup: CDR1 MNHEY, CDR2 SVGEGT. Regarding the study as a whole: Naive CD4+ cells and diversity were both higher in long-lived donors than in aged donors. Roughly linearly, TCR beta diversity per million T cells fell as age increased.

The origin of this receptor is a young woman in good health. V is TRBV6-2 or TRBV6-3 and J is TRBJ2-1; D is unclear. The source material was blood. The CDR3 sequence: CASSYPGASYNEQFF. CDR3 DNA sequence: TGTGCCAGCAGTTACCCCGGTGCCTCCTACAATGAGCAGTTCTTC.